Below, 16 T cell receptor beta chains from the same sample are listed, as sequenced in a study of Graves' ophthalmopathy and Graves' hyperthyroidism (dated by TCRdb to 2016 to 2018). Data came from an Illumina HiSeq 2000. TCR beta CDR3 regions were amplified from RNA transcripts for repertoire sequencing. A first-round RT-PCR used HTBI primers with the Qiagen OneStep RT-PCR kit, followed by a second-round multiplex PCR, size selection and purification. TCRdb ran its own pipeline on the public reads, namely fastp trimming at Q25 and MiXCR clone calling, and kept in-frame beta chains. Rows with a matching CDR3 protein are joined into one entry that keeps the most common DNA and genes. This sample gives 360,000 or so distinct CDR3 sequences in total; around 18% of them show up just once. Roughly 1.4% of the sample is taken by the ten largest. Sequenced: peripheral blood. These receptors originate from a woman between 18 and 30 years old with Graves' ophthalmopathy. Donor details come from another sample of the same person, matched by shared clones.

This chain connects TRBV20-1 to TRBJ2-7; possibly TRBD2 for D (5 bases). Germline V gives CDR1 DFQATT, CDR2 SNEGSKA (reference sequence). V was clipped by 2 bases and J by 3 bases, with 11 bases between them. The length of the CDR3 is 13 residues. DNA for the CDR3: TGCAGTGCTAGATTCGCTAGCAGCTACGAGCAGTACTTC. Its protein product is CSARFASSYEQYF.

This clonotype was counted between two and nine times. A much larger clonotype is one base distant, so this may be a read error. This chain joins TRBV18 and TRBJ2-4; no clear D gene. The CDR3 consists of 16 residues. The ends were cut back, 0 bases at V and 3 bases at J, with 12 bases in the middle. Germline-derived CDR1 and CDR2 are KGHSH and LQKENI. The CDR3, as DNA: TGTGCCAGCTCACCACCCTACGTCCTAGTCAAAAACATTCAGTACTTC. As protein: CASSPPYVLVKNIQYF.

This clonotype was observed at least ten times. CDR3 sequence reads: CASSLGPRRVEGYGYTF. The CDR3 region has the DNA TGTGCCAGCAGCTTAGGCCCCAGGAGGGTTGAGGGGTATGGCTACACCTTC. V is TRBV7-2 and J is TRBJ1-2; a possible D gene is TRBD1 (5 bases). This CDR3 contains 17 residues. Germline CDR1 is SGHTA and CDR2 is FQGNSA. V shed 1 base and J shed 5 bases, with 20 bases lying between them.

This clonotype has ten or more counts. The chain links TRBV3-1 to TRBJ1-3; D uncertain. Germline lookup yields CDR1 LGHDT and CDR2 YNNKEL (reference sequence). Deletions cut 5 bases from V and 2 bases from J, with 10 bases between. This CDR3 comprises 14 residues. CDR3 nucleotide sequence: TGTGCCAGCAGCAAAGCGGTAGCTGGAAACACCATATATTTT. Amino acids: CASSKAVAGNTIYF.

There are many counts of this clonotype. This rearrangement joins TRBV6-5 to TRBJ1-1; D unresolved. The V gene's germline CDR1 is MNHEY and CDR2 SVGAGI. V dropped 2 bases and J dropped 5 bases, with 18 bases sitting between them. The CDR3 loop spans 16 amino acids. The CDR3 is CASSYTLRRVGTEAFF. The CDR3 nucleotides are TGTGCCAGCAGTTACACCCTGCGAAGGGTGGGGACTGAAGCTTTCTTT.

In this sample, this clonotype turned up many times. CDR3 nucleotides: TGTGCCAGCAGTTTATCATGGACTTGGATCGGGGAGCTGTTTTTT. It encodes CASSLSWTWIGELFF. V usage is TRBV28 and J usage is TRBJ2-2; tentatively, D is TRBD2 (5 bases). Germline CDR1 is MDHEN and CDR2 is SYDVKM. The CDR3 spans 15 residues. V was trimmed by 1 base and J by 7 bases, leaving 13 bases between them.

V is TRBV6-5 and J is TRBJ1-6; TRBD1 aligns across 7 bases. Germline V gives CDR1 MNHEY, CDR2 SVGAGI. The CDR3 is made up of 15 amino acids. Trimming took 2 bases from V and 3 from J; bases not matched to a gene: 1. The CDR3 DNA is TGTGCCAGCAGTTACCAGGGGGTCTATAATTCACCCCTCCACTTT. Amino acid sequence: CASSYQGVYNSPLHF.

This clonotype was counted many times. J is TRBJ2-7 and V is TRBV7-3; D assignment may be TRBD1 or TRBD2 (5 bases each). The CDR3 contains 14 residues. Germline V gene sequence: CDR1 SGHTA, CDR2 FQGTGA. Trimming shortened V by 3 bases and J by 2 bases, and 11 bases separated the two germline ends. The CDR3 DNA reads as TGTGCCAGCAGCTTGGGACCGCCCCCCTACGAGCAGTACTTC. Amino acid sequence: CASSLGPPPYEQYF.

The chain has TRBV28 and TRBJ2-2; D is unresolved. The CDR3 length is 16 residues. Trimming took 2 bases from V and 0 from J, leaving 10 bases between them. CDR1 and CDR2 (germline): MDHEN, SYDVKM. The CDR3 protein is CASSLLLLANTGELFF. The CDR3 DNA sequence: TGTGCCAGCAGTTTACTCTTGCTAGCGAACACCGGGGAGCTGTTTTTT.

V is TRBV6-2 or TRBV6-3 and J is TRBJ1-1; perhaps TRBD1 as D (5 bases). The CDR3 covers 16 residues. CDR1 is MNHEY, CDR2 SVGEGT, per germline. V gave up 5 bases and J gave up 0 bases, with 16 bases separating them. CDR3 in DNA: TGTGCCAGCAGTCCCACCGGGACGGTCATGAACACTGAAGCTTTCTTT. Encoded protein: CASSPTGTVMNTEAFF.

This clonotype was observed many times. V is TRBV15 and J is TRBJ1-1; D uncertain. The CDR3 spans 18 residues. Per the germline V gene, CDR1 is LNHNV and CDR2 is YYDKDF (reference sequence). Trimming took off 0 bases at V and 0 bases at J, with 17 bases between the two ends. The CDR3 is CATSRERDSGEMNTEAFF. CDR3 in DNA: TGTGCCACCAGCAGAGAGAGAGATAGCGGAGAGATGAACACTGAAGCTTTCTTT.

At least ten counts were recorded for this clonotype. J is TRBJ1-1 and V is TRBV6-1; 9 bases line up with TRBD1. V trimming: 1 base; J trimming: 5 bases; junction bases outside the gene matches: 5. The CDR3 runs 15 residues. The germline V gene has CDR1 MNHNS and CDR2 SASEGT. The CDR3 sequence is CASSEDDRGVTEAFF. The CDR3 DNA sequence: TGTGCCAGCAGTGAAGATGACAGGGGGGTGACTGAAGCTTTCTTT.

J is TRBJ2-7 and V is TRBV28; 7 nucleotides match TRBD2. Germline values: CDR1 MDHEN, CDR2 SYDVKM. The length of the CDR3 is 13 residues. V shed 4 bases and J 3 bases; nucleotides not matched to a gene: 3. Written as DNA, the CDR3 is TGTGCCAGCAGTTACGCTAGCGGCTACGAGCAGTACTTC. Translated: CASSYASGYEQYF.

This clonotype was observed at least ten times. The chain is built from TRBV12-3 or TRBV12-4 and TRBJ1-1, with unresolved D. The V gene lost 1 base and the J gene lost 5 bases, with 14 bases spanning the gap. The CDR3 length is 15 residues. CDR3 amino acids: CASSLVPDGVTEAFF. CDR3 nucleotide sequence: TGTGCCAGCAGTTTAGTCCCTGACGGGGTAACTGAAGCTTTCTTT.

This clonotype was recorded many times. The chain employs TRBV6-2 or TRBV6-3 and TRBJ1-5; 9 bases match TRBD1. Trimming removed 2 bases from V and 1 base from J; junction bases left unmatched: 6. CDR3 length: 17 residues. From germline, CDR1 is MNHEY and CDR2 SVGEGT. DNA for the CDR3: TGTGCCAGCAGTTACCCGGACAGGGGATGGAGCAATCAGCCCCAGCATTTT. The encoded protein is CASSYPDRGWSNQPQHF.

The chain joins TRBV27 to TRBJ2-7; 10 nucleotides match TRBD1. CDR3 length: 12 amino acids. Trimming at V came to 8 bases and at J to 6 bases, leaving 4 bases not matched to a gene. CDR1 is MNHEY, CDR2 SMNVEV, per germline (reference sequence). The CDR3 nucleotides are TGTGCCAGCGGGACAGGGGTGGGCGAGCAGTACTTC. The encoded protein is CASGTGVGEQYF.